This entry is about one T cell receptor beta chain. Its antigen is still unknown. The data are from a study of Ad26.COV2.S vaccination and SARS-CoV-2 variants. For the study at large: Intramuscularly, Ad26.COV2.S was given either once or twice, 56 days apart. Study-level results: Vaccinated individuals (as opposed to placebo recipients) had higher spike-specific TCR breadth.

The data were produced by immunoSEQ multiplex PCR, yet TCRdb's version contains in-frame clones alone and is incomplete. The table records 350,000 to 450,000 clones, more than 75% of them present only once. Treatment defined: approximately 18 received Ad26.COV2.S at low or high dose, single or two shots; 5 received placebo; per-sample allocation not given. The samples were gathered on day 63 after the first injection of vaccine or placebo. The clonotype comes from a person between 18 and 60 years old who received the Ad26.COV2.S COVID-19 vaccine or a placebo. The sample in question was peripheral blood, obtained in a trial of Ad26.COV2.S vaccine versus placebo.

CDR3 sequence reads: CAREPSKDRGRTEAFF. Written as DNA, the CDR3 is TGCGCCAGGGAACCCTCAAAGGACAGGGGGAGAACTGAAGCTTTCTTT. V and J are TRBV10-1 and TRBJ1-1; TRBD1 aligns across 10 bases. The CDR3 loop spans 16 amino acids. CDR1 WNHNN and CDR2 SYGVQD come from the germline V gene (reference sequence). The trim removed 9 bases at V and 5 bases at J, leaving 15 bases unmatched.